This T cell receptor (beta chain) was profiled in a study of CD8+ T cells in alopecia areata. V was cut by 7 bases and J by 0 bases, with 10 bases left in between. Germline values: CDR1 SQVTM, CDR2 ANQGSEA. The length of the CDR3 is 13 residues. It was cDNA, reverse transcribed from extracted RNA, that served as the sequencing template. TCRdb's table, derived via immunoSEQ multiplex PCR, lists solely in-frame clones and lacks some. The sample carries approximately 210,000 clones, around three fifths recorded once. Indicated treatment: oral pan-JAK inhibitor, 5-10 mg twice daily. This clone was seen a few times. Its target is not known. Study-level findings and limits: Lesional scalp exceeded normal scalp in clonality, especially in alopecia totalis/universalis. TCR sharing was clearer in mice than between patients, perhaps partly owing to patient HLA diversity.

The V call is TRBV29-1, the J call TRBJ2-4; D call uncertain. Here the sequenced sample was CD4+ T cells sorted from blood, taken at week 4, from a patient treated with tofacitinib. The sequence derives from a human donor with alopecia areata. The CDR3 bases are TGCAGCGCGGAGATACTAGCCAAAAACATTCAGTACTTC. Amino acid sequence: CSAEILAKNIQYF.